The text below deals with one T cell receptor beta chain. The antigen is undetermined. This CDR3 contains 15 residues. V was shortened by 0 bases and J by 6 bases, with 11 bases between the two germline ends. Per germline, CDR1 LGHNA and CDR2 YNFKEQ. This record comes from a study of shared clonotypes between healthy human individuals. Study conclusions and caveats: When compared with the clonotypes that were shared by all four sorted-subset donors, the non-shared clonotypes turned out to have lower generation probabilities.

Sequencing was performed with immunoSEQ multiplex PCR; in TCRdb, only in-frame clones are kept and a portion is missing. The sample has some 980,000 clones; 60% to 85% are singletons. The chain joins TRBV4-2 to TRBJ1-4, with D maybe TRBD1 (6 bases). The sequencing sample was made of memory CD4+ T cells sorted from blood. Subset denoted: CD45RA-negative fraction. The sequence derives from a man aged 18 to 30 in good health. The CDR3 region is CASSQEDSSYEKLFF. The CDR3 DNA reads TGTGCCAGCAGCCAAGAGGACAGTTCCTATGAAAAACTGTTTTTT.